The next 25 T cell receptor beta chains were all read from a single sample in a study of technical replicates of blood from a few donors. Only in-frame clones appear in the TCRdb table, and some are missing; sequencing was by immunoSEQ multiplex PCR. This table holds tens of thousands of clones, around 91% found once. Sequencing was carried out using PBMCs. The receptors were gathered from a human donor in good health. Some clones in this sample may be carry-over from other donors' samples.

This chain uses TRBV14 with TRBJ2-1; 14 nucleotides match TRBD2. The CDR3 is made up of 17 amino acids. Unmatched junction bases numbered 6, after V lost 0 bases and J lost 8 bases. Looked up from germline, CDR1 is SGHDN and CDR2 is FVKESK. The CDR3 reads CASSQDLGTSGRYEQFF. In nucleotides, the CDR3 is TGTGCCAGCAGCCAAGATCTTGGGACTAGCGGGAGATATGAGCAGTTCTTC.

To note about this clone: The sample contains more than one DNA sequence encoding this CDR3. The rearrangement joins TRBV6-4 to TRBJ2-1; TRBD2 agrees at 10 bases. Germline-derived CDR1 and CDR2 are MRHNA and SNTAGT. V shed 6 bases, J shed 3 bases, and the junction held 5 bases outside the gene matches. The CDR3 extends over 15 amino acids. The CDR3 DNA follows: TGTGCCAGCAGCGAAGCGGGGGGGAGCTACAATGAGCAGTTCTTC. It is translated as CASSEAGGSYNEQFF.

The chain recombines TRBV4-3 with TRBJ2-5, with 10 bases lining up with TRBD2. This CDR3 region has 18 residues. Per germline, CDR1 LGHNA and CDR2 YSLEER. After removal of 4 bases from V and 1 base from J, the junction contained 12 bases not matched to a gene. CDR3 in amino acids: CASSRRSSGSFPQETQYF. Written as DNA, the CDR3 is TGCGCCAGCAGCCGCCGATCTAGCGGGAGTTTTCCCCAAGAGACCCAGTACTTC.

The chain has TRBV5-6 and TRBJ2-3, with TRBD1 as a possible D gene (6 bases). CDR3 size: 15 residues. Trimming took off 2 bases at V and 0 bases at J, with 10 bases between the two ends. CDR1 SGHDT and CDR2 YYEEEE come from the germline V gene. For the CDR3, the DNA is TGTGCCAGCAGCTTTCGGACAGTCAGCACAGATACGCAGTATTTT. It specifies CASSFRTVSTDTQYF.

The rearrangement joins TRBV6-6 to TRBJ2-7, with TRBD1 matching 10 bases. V was clipped by 7 bases and J by 5 bases; unmatched bases: 11. CDR3 size: 15 residues. The germline V gene has CDR1 MNHNY and CDR2 SVGAGI (reference sequence). CDR3 sequence reads: CASTLSGQGTNEQYF. The CDR3 DNA sequence: TGTGCCAGCACCTTATCGGGACAGGGGACGAACGAGCAGTACTTC.

The chain uses TRBV5-1 and TRBJ2-7, with D perhaps matching TRBD1 (7 bases). Germline CDR1 is SGHRS and CDR2 is YFSETQ. The CDR3 spans 14 residues. V was shortened by 3 bases and J by 10 bases, with 20 bases between the two germline ends. CDR3 DNA: TGCGCCAGCAGCTCCCACGACAGGGAGGACCCCCAGTACTTC. As protein: CASSSHDREDPQYF.

This clone has only one observation. The CDR3: CASGLVASLRGGYTF. Written as DNA, the CDR3 is TGTGCTAGTGGTTTGGTAGCCTCCCTCAGGGGCGGCTACACCTTC. The chain has TRBV12-5 and TRBJ1-2; TRBD1 might be the D (6 bases). The CDR3 runs to 15 residues. Germline CDR1 LGHNT, CDR2 FRNRAP. Trimming took 0 bases from V and 8 from J, leaving 16 bases between them.

The chain employs TRBV27 and TRBJ2-2, with D maybe TRBD2 (7 bases). The ends were cut back, 2 bases at V and 3 bases at J, with 10 bases in the middle. Germline loops: CDR1 MNHEY, CDR2 SMNVEV (reference sequence). The length of the CDR3 is 15 residues. CDR3 loop: CASSLRGGHTGELFF. Here the CDR3 DNA reads TGTGCCAGCAGTTTAAGGGGGGGACACACCGGGGAGCTGTTTTTT.

The chain links TRBV28 to TRBJ2-3; 8 bases agree with TRBD2. V trimming: 5 bases; J trimming: 0 bases; junction bases outside the gene matches: 22. The CDR3 is made up of 21 amino acids. The germline V gene encodes CDR1 MDHEN and CDR2 SYDVKM. DNA for the CDR3: TGTGCCAGCAGTACCTCTTTTAGCGGGGCCCTAATGGTAGCTAGCACAGATACGCAGTATTTT. Translation gives CASSTSFSGALMVASTDTQYF.

This sequence joins TRBV9 and TRBJ2-3; D is unresolved. The CDR3 totals 16 residues. Trimming pared 0 bases from V and 2 bases from J, leaving 13 bases between. From germline, CDR1 is SGDLS and CDR2 YYNGEE. For the CDR3, the DNA is TGTGCCAGCAGCGTAGGTAGTTCCGCCTCCACAGATACGCAGTATTTT. Protein: CASSVGSSASTDTQYF.

The gene calls are TRBV7-9 and TRBJ1-4, with 8 positions matching TRBD1. V gave up 6 bases and J gave up 4 bases; unmatched junction bases: 4. The CDR3 is made up of 14 amino acids. CDR1 SEHNR and CDR2 FQNEAQ come from the germline V gene (reference sequence). CDR3 DNA sequence: TGTGCCAGCAGGGAGACAGGGGTTAATGAAAAACTGTTTTTT. Translation: CASRETGVNEKLFF.

V usage is TRBV2 and J usage is TRBJ2-3, with 13 nucleotides matching TRBD2. V lost 5 bases, J lost 2 bases, and 7 bases stayed unmatched. The germline V gene has CDR1 SNHLY and CDR2 FYNNEI. CDR3 length: 17 amino acids. As DNA, the CDR3 is TGTGCCAGCAGTACTCGGACTAGCGGGGGAAACACAGATACGCAGTATTTT. This sequence encodes CASSTRTSGGNTDTQYF.

The V gene is TRBV4-3, the J gene TRBJ2-1; weak D call: TRBD2 (7 bases). V shed 0 bases and J shed 0 bases, with 12 bases lying between them. This CDR3 is 17 amino acids long. CDR1 and CDR2 from the germline V gene are LGHNA and YSLEER. CDR3 sequence: CASSQEVAGASYNEQFF. The CDR3 coding sequence is TGCGCCAGCAGCCAAGAAGTCGCGGGGGCCTCCTACAATGAGCAGTTCTTC.

The genes are TRBV4-3 and TRBJ2-7, with a tentative D call TRBD1 (6 bases). V was shortened by 0 bases and J by 5 bases, with 17 bases between the two germline ends. The CDR3 contains 16 residues. CDR1 and CDR2 (germline): LGHNA, YSLEER. In DNA, the CDR3 is TGCGCCAGCAGCCAAGACCTGGGGGCGGTACGAAACGAGCAGTACTTC. As protein: CASSQDLGAVRNEQYF.

This chain joins TRBV5-4 and TRBJ2-7; possibly TRBD2 for D (6 bases). Trimming left V 4 bases short and J 0 bases short, with 14 bases between. This CDR3 is built from 15 residues. Per germline, CDR1 SGHNT and CDR2 YYREEE (reference sequence). The CDR3 sequence: CASSRGGVHSYEQYF. In nucleotides, the CDR3 is TGTGCCAGCAGCCGCGGCGGGGTCCACTCCTACGAGCAGTACTTC.

The chain couples TRBV5-1 to TRBJ2-7, with D possibly matching TRBD2 (7 bases). The V gene's germline CDR1 is SGHRS and CDR2 YFSETQ. The CDR3 extends over 16 amino acids. The V and J ends lost 1 base and 6 bases respectively, with 20 bases between them. The CDR3 DNA follows: TGCGCCAGCAGCTTGAGATCTGGCGGGGGCGTCGGCGAGCAGTACTTC. Translated: CASSLRSGGGVGEQYF.

The chain has TRBV2 and TRBJ2-3; 11 positions match TRBD2. The CDR3 sequence is 14 residues long. Trimming removed 10 bases from V and 3 bases from J; junction bases left unmatched: 6. Germline-derived CDR1 and CDR2 are SNHLY and FYNNEI. CDR3: CATRLAGITDTQYF. The CDR3 DNA is TGTGCCACCCGACTAGCGGGAATAACAGATACGCAGTATTTT.

This clone turned up a few times. The chain joins TRBV27 to TRBJ2-7; 9 bases fit TRBD2. Germline V CDR1 and CDR2: MNHEY, SMNVEV (reference sequence). Trimming took 2 bases from V and 2 from J; bases not matched to a gene: 7. The CDR3 consists of 16 residues. This chain's CDR3 is CASSLAGGSRAYEQYF. In nucleotides, the CDR3 is TGTGCCAGCAGTTTAGCGGGAGGGTCACGGGCCTACGAGCAGTACTTC.

The chain recombines TRBV4-2 with TRBJ2-3; 7 bases are a match to TRBD2. CDR3 length: 17 residues. CDR1 and CDR2 from the germline V gene are LGHNA and YNFKEQ. The ends lost 4 bases at V and 2 bases at J; junction bases unmatched: 12. The CDR3 protein is CASSPAIGGEDTDTQYF. The CDR3 DNA sequence: TGTGCCAGCAGCCCTGCAATTGGGGGGGAAGACACAGATACGCAGTATTTT.

V usage is TRBV9 and J usage is TRBJ2-3; TRBD2 aligns across 7 bases. Germline V lookup: CDR1 SGDLS, CDR2 YYNGEE. The V segment lost 3 bases and the J segment 3 bases; nucleotides outside the gene matches: 10. The CDR3 runs 16 residues. The CDR3 DNA reads TGTGCCAGCAGCGCGCGCCTCCGCGGGGGTACAGATACGCAGTATTTT. It encodes CASSARLRGGTDTQYF.

This clone was observed a single time. The rearrangement joins TRBV27 to TRBJ2-7; a weak D match, TRBD2 (5 bases). Germline CDR1 MNHEY, CDR2 SMNVEV (reference sequence). The V gene lost 5 bases and the J gene lost 3 bases, with 20 bases spanning the gap. This CDR3 spans 16 amino acids. The CDR3 here is CASSPLRGQSIYEQYF. As DNA, the CDR3 is TGTGCCAGCAGTCCTCTCCGAGGGCAGTCTATCTACGAGCAGTACTTC.

V usage is TRBV6-6 and J usage is TRBJ1-4, with D tentatively TRBD1 (5 bases). Trimming removed 0 bases from V and 7 bases from J, with 12 bases in between. The CDR3 is 15 amino acids. Germline V gene sequence: CDR1 MNHNY, CDR2 SVGAGI (reference sequence). As DNA, the CDR3 is TGTGCCAGCAGTTACTCAGTGCAGGGTATTGAAAAACTGTTTTTT. Encoded protein: CASSYSVQGIEKLFF.

The genes are TRBV7-2 and TRBJ1-2; a weak D match, TRBD1 (6 bases). V was shortened by 7 bases and J by 7 bases, with 16 bases between the two germline ends. The germline V gene has CDR1 SGHTA and CDR2 FQGNSA. The CDR3 runs to 13 residues. The CDR3 is CASTFPDSSGYTF. CDR3 coding DNA: TGTGCCAGCACCTTCCCGGACAGCTCTGGCTACACCTTC.

This rearrangement joins TRBV7-8 to TRBJ1-6; D remains ambiguous. From germline, CDR1 is SGHVS and CDR2 FQNEAQ. The CDR3 consists of 12 residues. Trimming shortened V by 4 bases and J by 8 bases, and 6 bases separated the two germline ends. CDR3: CASSSRDSPLHF. CDR3 nucleotides: TGTGCCAGCAGCTCACGAGATTCACCCCTCCACTTT.

The V and J genes are TRBV5-1 and TRBJ2-3; D unclear. V lost 4 bases, J lost 0 bases, and 9 bases lay in between. The CDR3 covers 14 residues. Germline-derived CDR1 and CDR2 are SGHRS and YFSETQ. This chain's CDR3 is CASSAQTSTDTQYF. CDR3 DNA sequence: TGCGCCAGCAGCGCGCAGACTAGCACAGATACGCAGTATTTT.